The 19 T cell receptor beta chains listed next were all sequenced from one sample in a study of monozygotic twins with inflammatory bowel disease. TCRdb reprocessed the 5' RACE reads and keeps a single row for each CDR3 protein, giving no DNA. Its listing shows about 160,000 distinct CDR3 sequences. Sequencing was carried out using blood. Receptor source: a human donor with ulcerative colitis or Crohn's disease, or a healthy co-twin of an affected twin (not recorded which).

The J gene is TRBJ2-2, the V gene TRBV24-1; TCRdb's D gene call, TRBD1, goes unchecked for lack of DNA. Germline V CDR1 and CDR2: KGHDR, SFDVKD. The CDR3 runs to 15 residues. CDR3 protein: CATARQGGDTGELFF.

This CDR3 reads CSASSRRGTEAFF. This rearrangement joins TRBV20-1 to TRBJ1-1. The CDR3 length is 13 residues. The V gene's germline CDR1 is DFQATT and CDR2 SNEGSKA (reference sequence).

This CDR3 is CAWSTDSSGANVLTF. This chain connects TRBV30 to TRBJ2-6. This CDR3 is built from 15 residues. CDR1 is GTSNPN, CDR2 SVGIG, per germline (reference sequence). The whole variable domain, remainder taken from reference TRBV30 and TRBJ2-6, is SQTIHQWPATLVQPVGSPLSLECTVEGTSNPNLYWYRQAAGRGLQLLFYSVGIGQISSEVPQNLSASRPQDRQFILSSKKLLLSDSGFYLCAWSTDSSGANVLTFGAGSRLTVL.

This chain joins TRBV10-2 and TRBJ2-2; TCRdb reports TRBD1, a call that lacks DNA to check it against. Looked up from germline, CDR1 is WSHSY and CDR2 is SAAADI. This CDR3 comprises 15 residues. The CDR3 region is CASRQPGPYTGELFF.

This chain links TRBV5-1 with TRBJ2-7; with no DNA, the TCRdb D assignment of TRBD2 cannot be verified. This CDR3 comprises 14 residues. Germline V CDR1 and CDR2: SGHRS, YFSETQ. CDR3 sequence: CASSMTSLYYEQYF.

The chain has TRBV10-3 and TRBJ1-1; TCRdb reports TRBD1, a call that lacks DNA to check it against. Germline CDR1 ENHRY, CDR2 SYGVKD. This CDR3 has 12 amino acids. CDR3 sequence: CATQRQGQEAFF.

V is TRBV5-1 and J is TRBJ2-7; TCRdb reports TRBD2, a call that lacks DNA to check it against. Germline assignment: CDR1 SGHRS and CDR2 YFSETQ. This CDR3 spans 18 amino acids. The CDR3 sequence: CASSLRVAGSTAPYEQYF.

This chain links TRBV12-3 or TRBV12-4 with TRBJ2-5; there is no DNA to check the TCRdb D call of TRBD1. CDR3 size: 15 residues. The CDR3: CASSLRGGTKETQYF.

The V call is TRBV5-1, the J call TRBJ1-1; TCRdb calls TRBD1, which cannot be checked without DNA. CDR1 SGHRS and CDR2 YFSETQ come from the germline V gene. The CDR3 consists of 15 residues. This chain's CDR3 is CASSSGTGQNTEAFF.

The rearrangement links TRBV20-1 to TRBJ2-2. Germline CDR1 and CDR2: DFQATT and SNEGSKA (reference sequence). This CDR3 is 14 amino acids long. The CDR3 spells CSATDSSVVGELFF.

V usage is TRBV6-2 or TRBV6-3 and J usage is TRBJ2-2; without DNA, the TCRdb call of TRBD1 cannot be checked. CDR3 length: 17 residues. Germline assignment: CDR1 MNHEY and CDR2 SVGEGT. The CDR3 is CASSYSPGQGFTGELFF.

The chain is built from TRBV5-4 and TRBJ2-7; TCRdb's assignment of TRBD1 cannot be checked, as there is no DNA. This CDR3 region has 14 residues. Germline CDR1 is SGHNT and CDR2 is YYREEE (reference sequence). The CDR3 loop reads CASSPGVEPYEQYF.

The V call is TRBV5-1, the J call TRBJ1-1. CDR1 is SGHRS and CDR2 is YFSETQ in the germline V gene. The CDR3 covers 16 residues. The CDR3 sequence: CASSHLSEGPNTEAFF.

The chain employs TRBV7-9 and TRBJ2-7; there is no DNA to check the TCRdb D call of TRBD1. CDR1 and CDR2 from the germline V gene are SEHNR and FQNEAQ (reference sequence). This CDR3 is 14 amino acids long. This CDR3 is CASSRRDRSYEQYF.

CDR3: CATSKGGMSPETQYF. The genes are TRBV15 and TRBJ2-5; TCRdb's D call of TRBD1 is untestable without DNA. Germline CDR1 is LNHNV and CDR2 is YYDKDF (reference sequence). The CDR3 totals 15 residues. Supplemented by reference TRBV15 and TRBJ2-5, the full variable domain reads DAMVIQNPRYQVTQFGKPVTLSCSQTLNHNVMYWYQQKSSQAPKLLFHYYDKDFNNEADTPDNFQSRRPNTSFCFLDIRSPGLGDTAMYLCATSKGGMSPETQYFGPGTRLLVL.

The V and J genes are TRBV30 and TRBJ2-5. The CDR3 spans 12 residues. Germline V CDR1 and CDR2: GTSNPN, SVGIG (reference sequence). CDR3 loop: CALGRTQETQYF.

V usage is TRBV11-3 and J usage is TRBJ2-1; TCRdb indicates TRBD1, and absent DNA this call remains unverified. The CDR3 contains 16 residues. The germline CDR1 and CDR2 sequences are SGHNT and YENEEA. CDR3 sequence reads: CASSLGSPGPYNEQFF.

This chain links TRBV29-1 with TRBJ1-1; TCRdb names TRBD1, which stays unverified in the absence of DNA. The CDR3 contains 12 residues. Germline V gene data show CDR1 as SQVTM and CDR2 as ANQGSEA. CDR3 sequence: CSVLGPGREAFF.

The chain uses TRBV20-1 and TRBJ2-2; with no DNA, the TCRdb D assignment of TRBD2 cannot be verified. This CDR3 contains 19 residues. Germline V gene sequence: CDR1 DFQATT, CDR2 SNEGSKA (reference sequence). This chain's CDR3 is CSARARDSGGRVNTGELFF.